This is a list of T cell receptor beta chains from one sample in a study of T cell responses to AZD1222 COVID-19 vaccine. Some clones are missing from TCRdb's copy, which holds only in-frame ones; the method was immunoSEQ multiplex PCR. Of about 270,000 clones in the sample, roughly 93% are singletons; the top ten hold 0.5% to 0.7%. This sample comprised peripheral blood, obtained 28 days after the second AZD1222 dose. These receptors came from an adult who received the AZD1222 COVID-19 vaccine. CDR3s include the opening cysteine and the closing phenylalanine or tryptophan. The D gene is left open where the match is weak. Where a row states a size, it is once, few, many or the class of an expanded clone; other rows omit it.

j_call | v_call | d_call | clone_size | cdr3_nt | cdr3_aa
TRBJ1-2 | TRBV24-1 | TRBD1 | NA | TGTGCCACCAGTGACCTAGACAGGGGCGGAATTGGTGGCTACACCTTC | CATSDLDRGGIGGYTF
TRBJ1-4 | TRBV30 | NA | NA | TGTGCCTGGAGAAGGCCTGCTTCAGAATTGCTGTTTTTT | CAWRRPASELLFF
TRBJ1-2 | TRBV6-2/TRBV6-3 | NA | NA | TGTGCCAGCAGTTTGGCAGGAGACTATGGCTACACCTTC | CASSLAGDYGYTF
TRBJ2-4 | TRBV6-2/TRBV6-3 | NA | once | TGTGCCAGCAGTCGCGGATCCAAAAACATTCAGTACTTC | CASSRGSKNIQYF
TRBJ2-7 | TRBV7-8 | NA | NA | TGTGCCAGCAGCTTAGCCGGGGGGCAGGAGAAGCAGTACTTC | CASSLAGGQEKQYF
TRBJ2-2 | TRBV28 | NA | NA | TGTGCCAGCCGCTGGGGAGTCACCGGGGAGCTGTTTTTT | CASRWGVTGELFF
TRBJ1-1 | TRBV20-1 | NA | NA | TGCAGTGCTAGATTTGACACTGAAGCTTTCTTT | CSARFDTEAFF
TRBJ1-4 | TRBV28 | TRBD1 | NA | TGTGCCAGCAGCACAGGGGCAACTAATGAAAAACTGTTTTTT | CASSTGATNEKLFF
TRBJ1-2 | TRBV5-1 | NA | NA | TGCGCCAGCCGCCCGGACAGCTATGGCTACACCTTC | CASRPDSYGYTF
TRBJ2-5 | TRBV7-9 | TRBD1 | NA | TGTGCCAGCAGCGGGACAGGGTTCCAAGAGACCCAGTACTTC | CASSGTGFQETQYF
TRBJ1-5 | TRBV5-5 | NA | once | TGTGCCAGCTCCCGACAGCGGGGAGATCAGCCCCAGCATTTT | CASSRQRGDQPQHF
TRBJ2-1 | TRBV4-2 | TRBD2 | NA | TGTGCCAGCAGCCAAGGTCAACTAGCGACCAATGAGCAGTTCTTC | CASSQGQLATNEQFF
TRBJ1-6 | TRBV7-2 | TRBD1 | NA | TGTGCCAGCAGCTTGGGACAGGGGAGTTCACCCCTCCACTTT | CASSLGQGSSPLHF
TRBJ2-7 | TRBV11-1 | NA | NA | TGTGCCAGCAGCTTAAGCTCCCTCTACGAGCAGTACTTC | CASSLSSLYEQYF